This T cell receptor beta chain was sequenced during a study of T-cell memory formation after mild COVID-19. Study at large: The two donors had largely donor-specific TCR clusters.

TCRdb processed the 5' RACE reads anew with MiXCR; each CDR3 protein has one entry. The table has 150,000 or so distinct CDR3 sequences, under 14% seen once. This CDR3 region has 15 residues. Germline CDR1 and CDR2: DFQATT and SNEGSKA (reference sequence). Trimming removed 4 bases from V and 4 bases from J; junction bases left unmatched: 6. This clonotype was seen more than once but under ten times. The sequence was collected from a man between 18 and 29 years old who had mild COVID-19 (a few samples of this study predate the infection). Cell type and time point are not known. The chain combines TRBV20-1 with TRBJ2-1; 11 nucleotides match TRBD2. Material: PBMCs or a T cell subset sorted from them (not recorded which). CDR3 residues: CSAIQRLAGYNEQFF. The CDR3, as DNA: TGCAGTGCTATCCAGCGACTAGCGGGATACAATGAGCAGTTCTTC.